Listed below are T cell receptor beta chains from one sample, sequenced in a study of beta chain features in type 1 diabetes. Using immunoSEQ multiplex PCR, the repertoire was profiled, and TCRdb retains in-frame clones only, with some absent. In the table there are 300,000 to 450,000 clones, around an eighth of which are singletons. The sequencing input was naive CD4+ T cells from blood. These receptors originate from a man aged 18 to 30 in good health. Both conserved end residues are part of each CDR3. D genes are given only for firm matches. Where a row states a size, it is once, few, many or the class of an expanded clone; other rows omit it.

>TRBV5-4|-|TRBJ2-5|-
CASSPTRGRQETQYF
TGTGCCAGCAGCCCCACACGGGGGAGGCAAGAGACCCAGTACTTC
>TRBV19|-|TRBJ1-5|-
CASRSDYSNQPQHF
TGTGCCAGTAGGTCGGACTATAGCAATCAGCCCCAGCATTTT
>TRBV30|TRBD2|TRBJ2-5|few
CASTQLAGDRGTQYF
TGTGCCTCAACCCAGCTAGCGGGGGACCGGGGGACCCAGTACTTC
>TRBV19|TRBD1|TRBJ1-2|few
CASNRGRDRNYGYTF
TGTGCCAGCAACAGGGGGCGCGACCGGAACTATGGCTACACCTTC
>TRBV14|TRBD2|TRBJ2-4|-
CASSGTSGSSRYF
TGTGCCAGCAGCGGGACTAGCGGGAGTAGTAGGTACTTC
>TRBV4-2|TRBD1|TRBJ1-3|-
CASSQAVGTASGNTIYF
TGTGCCAGCAGCCAAGCGGTCGGGACAGCCTCTGGAAACACCATATATTTT
>TRBV6-1|-|TRBJ2-5|-
CASSELAPQETQYF
TGTGCCAGCAGTGAACTAGCGCCACAAGAGACCCAGTACTTC
>TRBV30|-|TRBJ2-5|-
CAWSPGLQETQYF
TGTGCCTGGAGTCCGGGTCTCCAAGAGACCCAGTACTTC
>TRBV5-5|TRBD2|TRBJ2-1|-
CASSTAPSGGYNEQFF
TGTGCCAGCAGCACGGCTCCTAGCGGGGGCTACAATGAGCAGTTCTTC
>TRBV6-5|-|TRBJ1-2|few
CASSGRGYGYTF
TGTGCCAGCAGCGGACGGGGCTATGGCTACACCTTC
>TRBV4-3|TRBD2|TRBJ2-1|-
CASSPWASTRLAGAYNEQFF
TGCGCCAGCAGCCCATGGGCCTCAACTAGACTAGCGGGGGCCTACAATGAGCAGTTCTTC
>TRBV13|-|TRBJ2-7|many
CASSSRGRASYEQYF
TGTGCCAGCAGTTCAAGGGGGAGAGCTTCCTACGAGCAGTACTTC
>TRBV7-2|-|TRBJ2-1|-
CASSSPAGFYNEQFF
TGTGCCAGCAGCTCCCCGGCGGGCTTCTACAATGAGCAGTTCTTC
>TRBV2|TRBD2|TRBJ2-7|few
CASTSGMGYEQYF
TGTGCCAGCACTAGCGGGATGGGATACGAGCAGTACTTC
>TRBV9|TRBD1|TRBJ1-6|-
CASKGALSGSPLHF
TGTGCCAGCAAGGGGGCACTCTCTGGTTCACCCCTCCACTTT
>TRBV9|TRBD2|TRBJ2-1|few
CASTPKPSGGRGGQFF
TGTGCCAGCACACCAAAACCTAGCGGGGGAAGGGGGGGGCAGTTCTTC
>TRBV7-9|-|TRBJ1-2|-
CASSLAVRGGINGYTF
TGTGCCAGCAGCTTAGCTGTCAGGGGCGGAATCAATGGCTACACCTTC
>TRBV28|TRBD1|TRBJ2-5|few
CASRPTGVETQYF
TGTGCCAGCAGACCGACAGGGGTAGAGACCCAGTACTTC
>TRBV18|-|TRBJ1-1|-
CASSPDPLAKAFF
TGTGCCAGCTCACCAGACCCCTTAGCGAAGGCTTTCTTT
>TRBV4-1|TRBD1|TRBJ2-7|few
CASSFHGTGGSYEQYF
TGCGCCAGCAGCTTTCATGGGACAGGGGGATCCTACGAGCAGTACTTC
>TRBV7-8|TRBD1|TRBJ1-5|-
CASSALRGHGNQPQHF
TGTGCCAGCAGCGCCCTAAGGGGGCACGGCAATCAGCCCCAGCATTTT
>TRBV4-3|TRBD2|TRBJ2-1|few
CASSQERLAGGPQFF
TGCGCCAGCAGCCAAGAAAGACTAGCGGGAGGGCCACAGTTCTTC
>TRBV9|-|TRBJ2-1|few
CASSPRQKSYNEQFF
TGTGCCAGCAGTCCTAGACAGAAATCCTACAATGAGCAGTTCTTC
>TRBV7-2|TRBD2|TRBJ2-1|-
CASSPSGAPGNEQFF
TGTGCCAGCAGCCCTAGCGGGGCCCCGGGGAATGAGCAGTTCTTC
>TRBV28|-|TRBJ1-1|few
CASSFRSGGSKAFF
TGTGCCAGCAGTTTTCGAAGTGGCGGCAGTAAAGCTTTCTTT
>TRBV30|TRBD2|TRBJ2-5|few
CAWTPGGSGEQYF
TGTGCCTGGACCCCGGGGGGAAGTGGTGAGCAGTACTTC
>TRBV5-6|-|TRBJ2-3|-
CASSLGHTDTQYF
TGTGCCAGCAGCTTGGGTCACACAGATACGCAGTATTTT
>TRBV14|-|TRBJ1-1|-
CASSQLPGHTSQMNTEAFF
TGTGCCAGCAGCCAATTACCGGGACACACAAGCCAGATGAACACTGAAGCTTTCTTT
>TRBV5-1|TRBD2|TRBJ2-5|-
CASSRRGEGETQYF
TGCGCCAGCAGCCGGCGGGGGGAAGGAGAGACCCAGTACTTC
>TRBV6-5|TRBD1|TRBJ1-2|-
CASRDRDSYGYTF
TGTGCCAGCAGGGACCGGGACAGCTATGGCTACACCTTC
>TRBV2|-|TRBJ2-7|few
CASSGAGTSYEQYF
TGTGCCAGCAGTGGAGCGGGCACCAGCTACGAGCAGTACTTC
>TRBV11-2|TRBD2|TRBJ2-5|few
CASSWGLAGDYETQYF
TGTGCCAGCAGCTGGGGGCTAGCGGGAGATTATGAGACCCAGTACTTC
>TRBV5-4|TRBD1|TRBJ2-5|few
CASSQDRGRETQYF
TGTGCCAGCAGCCAGGACAGGGGGCGGGAGACCCAGTACTTC
>TRBV6-6|-|TRBJ2-1|-
CASSVSAYNEQFF
TGTGCCAGCAGTGTTAGCGCCTACAATGAGCAGTTCTTC
>TRBV28|TRBD1|TRBJ1-5|few
CASSPYRRGGAWSQPQHF
TGTGCCAGCAGTCCGTACCGGCGAGGGGGCGCGTGGTCTCAGCCCCAGCATTTT
>TRBV28|-|TRBJ1-5|few
CASSSLQPQHF
TGTGCCAGCAGTTCCCTCCAGCCCCAGCATTTT
>TRBV29-1|-|TRBJ2-4|-
CSATSLGPRKNIQYF
TGCAGCGCGACCTCCCTAGGCCCCAGAAAAAACATTCAGTACTTC
>TRBV5-6|TRBD2|TRBJ2-5|-
CASSWERQAGLAGYF
TGTGCCAGCAGCTGGGAGCGACAGGCGGGACTAGCCGGGTACTTC
>TRBV29-1|-|TRBJ2-7|few
CSVEAGTYEQYF
TGCAGCGTTGAGGCAGGGACCTACGAGCAGTACTTC
>TRBV10-3|TRBD2|TRBJ2-1|few
CAISESGAGGLYNEQFF
TGTGCCATCAGTGAGTCTGGGGCGGGGGGGCTCTACAATGAGCAGTTCTTC
>TRBV6-4|TRBD2|TRBJ2-1|-
CASSGLAMDEQFF
TGTGCCAGCAGCGGACTAGCGATGGATGAGCAGTTCTTC
>TRBV21-1|-|TRBJ2-5|-
CASSRDRGLETQYF
TGTGCCAGCAGCCGGGACAGGGGGCTAGAGACCCAGTACTTC
>TRBV7-2|-|TRBJ2-1|few
CASSLDRVGGEQFF
TGTGCCAGCAGCTTAGACAGGGTTGGAGGTGAGCAGTTCTTC
>TRBV18|-|TRBJ2-6|few
CASSPSGGPGANVLTF
TGTGCCAGCTCACCAAGCGGCGGCCCTGGGGCCAACGTCCTGACTTTC
>TRBV10-3|-|TRBJ2-3|few
CSSGVEADTQYF
TGTTCCTCTGGGGTGGAGGCAGATACGCAGTATTTT
>TRBV7-9|TRBD1|TRBJ2-7|few
CASSGDRVTYEQYF
TGTGCCAGCAGCGGTGACAGGGTCACCTACGAGCAGTACTTC
>TRBV30|-|TRBJ1-1|-
CARQVPGSTEAFF
TGTGCCCGCCAGGTCCCGGGATCCACTGAAGCTTTCTTT
>TRBV7-7|-|TRBJ2-5|few
CASSLGAAEETQYF
TGTGCTAGCAGCTTAGGCGCCGCGGAAGAGACCCAGTACTTC
>TRBV15|TRBD2|TRBJ2-3|-
CATSKGGSPADTQYF
TGTGCCACCAGCAAGGGCGGGAGCCCCGCGGATACGCAGTATTTT
>TRBV7-9|-|TRBJ2-2|few
CASSSWDTLRTGELFF
TGTGCCAGCAGCTCCTGGGACACGCTCCGGACCGGGGAGCTGTTTTTT
>TRBV4-3|TRBD1|TRBJ1-6|few
CASSQDLGTGHSPLHF
TGCGCCAGCAGCCAAGATTTGGGGACAGGTCATTCACCCCTCCACTTT
>TRBV4-2|TRBD2|TRBJ2-3|-
CASSQDRRRASGSPDTQYF
TGTGCCAGCAGCCAAGATCGGCGTAGGGCTAGCGGGAGCCCTGATACGCAGTATTTT
>TRBV27|-|TRBJ1-5|-
CASSLHGLTFPQPQHF
TGTGCCAGCAGTCTCCACGGTCTAACGTTCCCTCAGCCCCAGCATTTT
>TRBV7-3|TRBD2|TRBJ2-3|-
CASSPGLAYTDTQYF
TGTGCCAGCAGCCCGGGACTAGCGTACACAGATACGCAGTATTTT
>TRBV28|-|TRBJ2-7|few
CASSLLSTYEQYF
TGTGCCAGCAGTTTGCTGTCTACCTACGAGCAGTACTTC